The clone carrying this T cell receptor (beta chain) has a handful of counts. The J segment lost 4 bases and the V segment lost 10 bases, leaving 3 bases of the junction unmatched. There are 13 residues in the CDR3. Germline V lookup: CDR1 ENHRY, CDR2 SYGVKD. This specimen comes from a study of type 1 and type 2 diabetes patients. Amplification started from genomic DNA. Multiplex PCR with 30 forward and 13 reverse primers amplified the TCR beta CDR3. TCRdb used MiXCR to reprocess the multiplex PCR reads, holding one entry per CDR3 protein. The data show about 290,000 distinct CDR3 sequences, around 50% seen once.

The chain carries TRBV10-3 and TRBJ2-1; 11 bases map to TRBD2. The sequencing input was peripheral blood mononuclear cells (PBMCs). The clonotype originates from a man younger than 35 with type 2 diabetes. The CDR3 region has the DNA TGTGCCAGCGGACTAGCGGGTTACAATGAGCAGTTCTTC. It yields the protein CASGLAGYNEQFF.